This T cell receptor (beta chain) was identified in a study of molecular identifiers for immune sequencing clone quantification. The wider study: Replicate experiments divided RNA from around 20,000 or 100,000 naive CD8 cells into five parts and sequenced four.

Study-wide results and caveats: Reportedly, one cell's Jurkat TCR RNA was detected within 1,200,000 naive CD8 cells. Clones above 20 RNA copies contained over 98% of effector molecules and under 1% of naive molecules.

Bulk libraries came from a prior protocol with listed TCR primers. TCRdb re-called the PCR reads with MiXCR, one entry per CDR3 protein. The sample holds 90,000 to 120,000 distinct CDR3 sequences, roughly a third seen once. This clonotype turned up a few times. Its antigen is still unknown. CDR3 length: 17 amino acids. Looked up from germline, CDR1 is MDHEN and CDR2 is SYDVKM. The junction had 10 bases not matched to a gene; V was cut back by 6 bases and J by 2 bases. Specimen: naive CD8+ T cells from blood, with Jurkat cell RNA spiked in. Documented subset: FACS-sorted CD8+CD4-CCR7+CD45RA+ naive T cells. The origin of this receptor is a human donor in good health. Some libraries in this study had Jurkat cell RNA spiked in. This chain connects TRBV28 to TRBJ1-4; 9 bases match TRBD1. This CDR3 reads CASRDRGTLSTNEKLFF. CDR3 bases: TGTGCCAGCAGGGACAGGGGAACACTCTCGACTAATGAAAAACTGTTTTTT.